One sample yielded the 3 T cell receptor beta chains listed below, sequenced in a study of blood T cell repertoires in COVID-19. Profiled with immunoSEQ multiplex PCR; TCRdb holds only in-frame clones, not every one. The sample records approximately 330,000 clones, approximately 86% being singletons. Material for sequencing was peripheral blood. These receptors were collected from a man in his thirties or forties with COVID-19, enrolled during active disease.

The genes are TRBV5-1 and TRBJ1-2; a possible D gene is TRBD1 (6 bases). Between the trimmed V and J ends, which lost 0 bases and 6 bases, there was a span of 12 bases. Germline lookup yields CDR1 SGHRS and CDR2 YFSETQ. The CDR3 covers 14 residues. DNA for the CDR3: TGCGCCAGCAGCTTGGATGCGGGGGGCGATGGCTACACCTTC. Amino acids: CASSLDAGGDGYTF.

This clone has only a few counts. The chain joins TRBV7-3 to TRBJ1-2; 7 bases match TRBD1. Germline V lookup: CDR1 SGHTA, CDR2 FQGTGA. The J segment lost 3 bases and the V segment lost 5 bases, leaving 9 bases of the junction unmatched. The CDR3 consists of 15 residues. This chain's CDR3 is CASSARTGAHYGYTF. DNA for the CDR3: TGTGCCAGCAGCGCCCGGACAGGAGCCCACTATGGCTACACCTTC.

This clone occurred once. The gene calls are TRBV2 and TRBJ1-5, with D unresolved. This CDR3 comprises 15 residues. Germline V gene sequence: CDR1 SNHLY, CDR2 FYNNEI. The V end was cut by 4 bases, the J end by 0 bases, with 10 bases between. The CDR3 DNA is TGTGCCAGCAGTGTGGCCCTCCTTAGCAATCAGCCCCAGCATTTT. This translates into CASSVALLSNQPQHF.